This T cell receptor beta chain was documented in a study of blood T cell repertoires in COVID-19. Study-level information: The United States, Italy and Spain provided the acute and convalescent COVID-19 samples.

Per the original data handling: Reference gene primers were amplified, and this amplification served to estimate nucleated cell counts. Sequencing was performed with immunoSEQ multiplex PCR; in TCRdb, only in-frame clones are kept and a portion is missing. V and J calls and clone size come straight from that table; D and trimming were deduced from the DNA. The sample consists of more than 250,000 clones, roughly 88% of them appearing once. The CDR3 consists of 14 residues. Germline trimming cut 9 bases from V and 1 base from J; bases unmatched to any gene: 4. CDR1 and CDR2 (germline): MDHEN, SYDVKM. Enrolled during active infection, Seattle patients were then followed longitudinally.

The sequencing sample was made of peripheral blood. This chain connects TRBV28 to TRBJ2-2, with 8 bases matching TRBD1. The TCR comes from a woman under 40 with COVID-19, enrolled during active disease. The CDR3 DNA is TGTGCCAGGGCTGACAGGGGGAACACCGGGGAGCTGTTTTTT. Its protein is CARADRGNTGELFF.